Following are 26 T cell receptor beta chains from one sample sequenced in a study of T cell repertoires in cytomegalovirus infection. A single record per CDR3 protein comes from TCRdb applying MiXCR to the reads. Among roughly 300,000 distinct CDR3 sequences, over 7.5% were seen once, and the ten largest hold around 4%. The specimen was PBMCs. These receptors all stem from a human donor in good health (CMV status not recorded). Some clones in this sample may be carry-over from other donors' samples.

This clonotype came up many times. The chain is built from TRBV29-1 and TRBJ1-1; possibly TRBD1 for D (5 bases). The CDR3 contains 13 residues. The germline V gene encodes CDR1 SQVTM and CDR2 ANQGSEA. V dropped 1 base and J dropped 0 bases, with 6 bases sitting between them. The CDR3 region has the DNA TGCAGCGTTGAAGGGACACTGAACACTGAAGCTTTCTTT. Encoded protein: CSVEGTLNTEAFF.

This clonotype was found many times. The CDR3 nucleotides read TGTGCCAGCAGCTCCTACAGGGGTTTGGCAGATACGCAGTATTTT. It codes for CASSSYRGLADTQYF. V gene TRBV7-2 combines with J gene TRBJ2-3, with 7 positions matching TRBD1. CDR3 length: 15 residues. V dropped 4 bases and J dropped 4; count of bases not matched to a gene: 8. Germline CDR1 is SGHTA and CDR2 is FQGNSA.

This clonotype showed up many times. The chain links TRBV7-2 to TRBJ2-5; D might be TRBD1 (6 bases). Germline assignment: CDR1 SGHTA and CDR2 FQGNSA. Trimming removed 4 bases from V and 5 bases from J, with 14 bases in between. This CDR3 spans 14 amino acids. The CDR3 DNA is TGTGCCAGCAGCTCCCGCTTAACAGGGGAGACCCAGTACTTC. It translates to CASSSRLTGETQYF. Using reference TRBV7-2 and TRBJ2-5 for the parts outside the CDR3, the full variable domain is GAGVSQSPSNKVTEKGKDVELRCDPISGHTALYWYRQSLGQGLEFLIYFQGNSAPDKSGLPSDRFSAERTGGSVSTLTIQRTQQEDSAVYLCASSSRLTGETQYFGPGTRLLVL.

This clonotype was detected many times. The rearrangement joins TRBV7-2 to TRBJ2-7, with 9 bases lining up with TRBD2. The length of the CDR3 is 16 residues. Per germline, CDR1 SGHTA and CDR2 FQGNSA. The V gene end was trimmed by 1 base and the J gene end by 9 bases; junction bases not matched to a gene: 13. The CDR3 reads CASSLGLAEPIRGQYF. The CDR3 DNA is TGTGCCAGCAGCTTAGGACTAGCGGAACCCATCCGCGGGCAGTACTTC. Variable domain in full (rest from reference TRBV7-2 and TRBJ2-7): GAGVSQSPSNKVTEKGKDVELRCDPISGHTALYWYRQSLGQGLEFLIYFQGNSAPDKSGLPSDRFSAERTGGSVSTLTIQRTQQEDSAVYLCASSLGLAEPIRGQYFGPGTRLTVT.

There are many counts of this clonotype. The V and J genes are TRBV7-2 and TRBJ1-1; no firm D call. Trimming left V 6 bases short and J 5 bases short, with 13 bases between. Germline loops: CDR1 SGHTA, CDR2 FQGNSA. The CDR3 runs to 13 residues. The CDR3 nucleotides read TGTGCCAGCAGATTCGGAGGAATGACTGAAGCTTTCTTT. It specifies CASRFGGMTEAFF. The full variable domain, rest sourced from reference TRBV7-2 and TRBJ1-1, is GAGVSQSPSNKVTEKGKDVELRCDPISGHTALYWYRQSLGQGLEFLIYFQGNSAPDKSGLPSDRFSAERTGGSVSTLTIQRTQQEDSAVYLCASRFGGMTEAFFGQGTRLTVV.

This clonotype was counted at least ten times. The chain joins TRBV11-1 to TRBJ1-2, with D unresolved. Germline V gene sequence: CDR1 SGHAT, CDR2 FQDESV (reference sequence). The length of the CDR3 is 12 residues. Trimming took 6 bases from V and 3 from J, leaving 8 bases between them. CDR3 sequence reads: CASSDGDYGYTF. CDR3 nucleotides: TGTGCCAGCAGTGACGGCGACTATGGCTACACCTTC. The complete variable domain, with remaining parts taken from reference TRBV11-1 and TRBJ1-2, reads EAEVAQSPRYKITEKSQAVAFWCDPISGHATLYWYRQILGQGPELLVQFQDESVVDDSQLPKDRFSAERLKGVDSTLKIQPAELGDSAMYLCASSDGDYGYTFGSGTRLTVV.

This clonotype was found many times. The V gene is TRBV12-3 or TRBV12-4, the J gene TRBJ1-4, with 9 bases matching TRBD1. This CDR3 spans 14 amino acids. V was clipped by 4 bases and J by 5 bases; unmatched bases: 2. This CDR3 reads CASSWGTGNEKLFF. CDR3 DNA sequence: TGTGCCAGCAGTTGGGGGACAGGGAATGAAAAACTGTTTTTT.

Many counts were recorded for this clonotype. The V and J genes are TRBV5-1 and TRBJ2-5; perhaps TRBD2 as D (6 bases). Trimming cost V 2 bases and J 3 bases, with 8 bases left between them. The CDR3 consists of 13 residues. Germline loops: CDR1 SGHRS, CDR2 YFSETQ. CDR3 residues: CASSFSGEETQYF. The CDR3 DNA follows: TGCGCCAGCAGCTTCTCGGGGGAAGAGACCCAGTACTTC.

This clonotype was recorded many times. The V gene is TRBV7-2, the J gene TRBJ2-1; D might be TRBD2 (6 bases). Germline CDR1 is SGHTA and CDR2 is FQGNSA. This CDR3 has 17 amino acids. Trimming cost V 5 bases and J 4 bases, with 21 bases left between them. The CDR3 is CASSQRVLDRRYNEQFF. Here the CDR3 DNA reads TGTGCCAGCAGCCAGCGGGTCCTGGACCGTCGATACAATGAGCAGTTCTTC.

This clonotype was picked up many times. The chain couples TRBV12-3 or TRBV12-4 to TRBJ2-7; 11 bases match TRBD1. The V segment lost 6 bases and the J segment 2 bases; nucleotides outside the gene matches: 6. This CDR3 contains 15 residues. This chain's CDR3 is CASSSGTGGTYEQYF. CDR3 bases: TGTGCCAGCAGCTCGGGGACAGGGGGGACCTACGAGCAGTACTTC.

The chain joins TRBV7-2 to TRBJ2-7; D might be TRBD2 (7 bases). The CDR3 contains 16 residues. Germline V gene lookup returns CDR1 SGHTA and CDR2 FQGNSA. V was pared by 4 bases and J by 5 bases, with 21 bases between. In nucleotides, the CDR3 is TGTGCCAGCAGCTCGACAGCGTGGGGGGGCCCCCACGAGCAGTACTTC. Its translation is CASSSTAWGGPHEQYF. Using reference TRBV7-2 and TRBJ2-7 for the parts outside the CDR3, the full variable domain is GAGVSQSPSNKVTEKGKDVELRCDPISGHTALYWYRQSLGQGLEFLIYFQGNSAPDKSGLPSDRFSAERTGGSVSTLTIQRTQQEDSAVYLCASSSTAWGGPHEQYFGPGTRLTVT.

This clonotype was counted a single time. A much more abundant neighbour one base away suggests this may be a read error. The conserved final phenylalanine or tryptophan is absent from the CDR3, which likely points to a read error. This sequence joins TRBV12-3 or TRBV12-4 and TRBJ1-5, with D possibly being TRBD1 (5 bases). The CDR3 runs to 15 residues. Trimming shortened V by 5 bases and J by 5 bases, and 16 bases separated the two germline ends. The CDR3 here is CASSVRAGLDQPQHL. In DNA, the CDR3 is TGTGCCAGCAGTGTAAGGGCAGGGCTAGATCAGCCCCAGCATCTT.

This clonotype was seen at least ten times. The chain is built from TRBV7-8 and TRBJ2-7; no clear D. V shed 1 base and J shed 6 bases, with 13 bases lying between them. Germline loops: CDR1 SGHVS, CDR2 FQNEAQ. The CDR3 loop spans 14 amino acids. The DNA for the CDR3 is TGTGCCAGCAGCTTAGTTAGCTTTCTGGGCGAGCAGTACTTC. Its protein is CASSLVSFLGEQYF.

At least ten counts were recorded for this clonotype. The chain carries TRBV5-1 and TRBJ2-3, with TRBD2 matching 11 bases. Trimming took 4 bases from V and 6 from J; bases not matched to a gene: 16. Germline V gene sequence: CDR1 SGHRS, CDR2 YFSETQ. This CDR3 spans 18 amino acids. CDR3 in DNA: TGCGCCAGCAGCCCGCACAAACCGGGACTAGCGGTATCGGATACGCAGTATTTT. This translates into CASSPHKPGLAVSDTQYF. Filled out from reference TRBV5-1 and TRBJ2-3, the complete variable domain reads KAGVTQTPRYLIKTRGQQVTLSCSPISGHRSVSWYQQTPGQGLQFLFEYFSETQRNKGNFPGRFSGRQFSNSRSEMNVSTLELGDSALYLCASSPHKPGLAVSDTQYFGPGTRLTVL.

In this sample, this clonotype turned up a few times. The V call is TRBV11-2, the J call TRBJ1-1; D gene uncertain. Germline-derived CDR1 and CDR2 are SGHAT and FQNNGV. V was clipped by 3 bases and J by 1 base, with 6 bases between them. The CDR3 has 13 residues. DNA of the CDR3: TGTGCCAGCAGCTTTTGGCAGAACACTGAAGCTTTCTTT. Protein: CASSFWQNTEAFF. Complete variable domain (other parts from reference TRBV11-2 and TRBJ1-1): EAGVAQSPRYKIIEKRQSVAFWCNPISGHATLYWYQQILGQGPKLLIQFQNNGVVDDSQLPKDRFSAERLKGVDSTLKIQPAKLEDSAVYLCASSFWQNTEAFFGQGTRLTVV.

At least ten counts were recorded for this clonotype. The chain joins TRBV7-8 to TRBJ2-3, with D possibly being TRBD2 (6 bases). Trimming took off 7 bases at V and 4 bases at J, with 21 bases between the two ends. The V gene's germline CDR1 is SGHVS and CDR2 FQNEAQ. The CDR3 extends over 16 amino acids. The CDR3 region has the DNA TGTGCCAGCATCTATCGGGGGAGCCTCAGCTCAGATACGCAGTATTTT. Translating gives CASIYRGSLSSDTQYF.

The V call is TRBV6-6, the J call TRBJ2-7; D is uncertain. Per the germline V gene, CDR1 is MNHNY and CDR2 is SVGAGI (reference sequence). The CDR3 has 13 amino acids. V lost 2 bases and J 3 bases, leaving 8 bases between the germline ends. The CDR3 DNA follows: TGTGCCAGCAGTTACCTTACGCACTACGAGCAGTACTTC. Protein sequence: CASSYLTHYEQYF.

This clonotype was observed at least ten times. This chain joins TRBV4-2 and TRBJ2-2; 10 bases match TRBD2. Germline values: CDR1 LGHNA, CDR2 YNFKEQ. J lost 4 bases, V lost 0 bases, and 5 bases had no gene match. This CDR3 region has 17 residues. The DNA of the CDR3 is TGTGCCAGCAGCCAAGATTGGGGACTAGCGCTCACCGGGGAGCTGTTTTTT. It is translated as CASSQDWGLALTGELFF.

This clonotype was recorded many times. The chain employs TRBV7-9 and TRBJ1-6; perhaps TRBD1 as D (5 bases). V lost 1 base and J lost 6, with 16 bases in between. The germline CDR1 and CDR2 sequences are SEHNR and FQNEAQ (reference sequence). The CDR3 extends over 17 amino acids. DNA for the CDR3: TGTGCCAGCAGCTTAGATCACCTATCGGGGGGTAATTCACCCCTCCACTTT. This encodes CASSLDHLSGGNSPLHF.

This clonotype has more than one count but fewer than ten. V gene TRBV9 combines with J gene TRBJ2-1; possible D gene TRBD1, 5 bases. CDR3 size: 12 residues. The V gene lost 0 bases and the J gene lost 10 bases, with 8 bases spanning the gap. Looked up from germline, CDR1 is SGDLS and CDR2 is YYNGEE. DNA for the CDR3: TGTGCCAGCAGCGTAGGGAACAGGGAGCAGTTCTTC. This encodes CASSVGNREQFF.

The chain carries TRBV7-2 and TRBJ2-7; no reliable D call. Germline V gene data show CDR1 as SGHTA and CDR2 as FQGNSA. The CDR3 is 12 residues long. V lost 2 bases, J lost 6 bases, and 8 bases lay in between. CDR3 nucleotide sequence: TGTGCCAGCAGCTTAACTCTCTCCGAGCAGTACTTC. Translated, it gives CASSLTLSEQYF. The entire variable domain, with the rest obtained from reference TRBV7-2 and TRBJ2-7, is as follows: GAGVSQSPSNKVTEKGKDVELRCDPISGHTALYWYRQSLGQGLEFLIYFQGNSAPDKSGLPSDRFSAERTGGSVSTLTIQRTQQEDSAVYLCASSLTLSEQYFGPGTRLTVT.

This clonotype has a count of ten or more. This chain connects TRBV7-3 to TRBJ1-1; D is undetermined. Germline V gene sequence: CDR1 SGHTA, CDR2 FQGTGA. The V end was cut by 2 bases, the J end by 3 bases, with 10 bases between. The CDR3 length is 14 residues. CDR3 nucleotide sequence: TGTGCCAGCAGCTTAGGGAGGGTAGACACTGAAGCTTTCTTT. Residues: CASSLGRVDTEAFF.

This clonotype has more than one count but fewer than ten. The chain recombines TRBV10-2 with TRBJ2-7, with 8 bases matching TRBD1. The V and J ends lost 7 bases and 3 bases, in that order; junction bases with no gene match: 11. The CDR3 runs 15 residues. Germline V CDR1 and CDR2: WSHSY, SAAADI. The CDR3 region is CASKRDRGPYYEQYF. The CDR3 DNA sequence: TGCGCCAGCAAGAGAGACAGGGGTCCATACTACGAGCAGTACTTC.

In its sample, this clonotype was seen a few times. The J gene is TRBJ2-5, the V gene TRBV7-2; 8 bases agree with TRBD2. CDR1 SGHTA and CDR2 FQGNSA come from the germline V gene. The CDR3 loop spans 16 amino acids. V shed 0 bases and J 1 base; nucleotides not matched to a gene: 4. The CDR3 region is CASSLALAGSQETQYF. As DNA, the CDR3 is TGTGCCAGCAGCTTAGCGCTAGCGGGCTCCCAAGAGACCCAGTACTTC. Full variable domain (remainder filled in from reference TRBV7-2 and TRBJ2-5): GAGVSQSPSNKVTEKGKDVELRCDPISGHTALYWYRQSLGQGLEFLIYFQGNSAPDKSGLPSDRFSAERTGGSVSTLTIQRTQQEDSAVYLCASSLALAGSQETQYFGPGTRLLVL.

The rearrangement links TRBV7-9 to TRBJ2-7; D is unclear. V lost 5 bases, J lost 0 bases, and 11 bases lay in between. Germline V gene sequence: CDR1 SEHNR, CDR2 FQNEAQ (reference sequence). The length of the CDR3 is 14 residues. The CDR3 DNA reads as TGTGCCAGCAGCAGAAGGTCAACCTCCTACGAGCAGTACTTC. Protein sequence: CASSRRSTSYEQYF.

In this sample, this clonotype turned up many times. This chain joins TRBV6-2 or TRBV6-3 and TRBJ2-4; 10 nucleotides line up with TRBD2. The CDR3 runs 15 residues. J gave up 7 bases and V 2 bases, and 5 bases lay outside the gene matches. Germline V lookup: CDR1 MNHEY, CDR2 SVGEGT. The DNA for the CDR3 is TGTGCCAGCAGTTACGGGACTAGCGTCTGGAACATTCAGTACTTC. Amino acid sequence: CASSYGTSVWNIQYF.